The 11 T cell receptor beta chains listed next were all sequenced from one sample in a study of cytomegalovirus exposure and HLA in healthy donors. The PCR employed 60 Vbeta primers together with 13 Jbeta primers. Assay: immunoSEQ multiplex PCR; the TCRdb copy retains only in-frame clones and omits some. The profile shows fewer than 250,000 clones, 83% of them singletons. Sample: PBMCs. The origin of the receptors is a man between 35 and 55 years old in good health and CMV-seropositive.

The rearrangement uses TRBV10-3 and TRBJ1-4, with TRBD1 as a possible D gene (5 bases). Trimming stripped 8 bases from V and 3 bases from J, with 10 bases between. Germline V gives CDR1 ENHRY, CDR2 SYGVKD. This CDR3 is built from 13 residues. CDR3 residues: CAIRGGSNEKLFF. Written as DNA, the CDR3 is TGTGCCATCCGGGGGGGGTCTAATGAAAAACTGTTTTTT.

The CDR3 loop is CASSLIGGGADTEAFF. Written as DNA, the CDR3 is TGTGCCAGCAGCTTGATCGGGGGGGGCGCAGACACTGAAGCTTTCTTT. This rearrangement joins TRBV7-2 to TRBJ1-1, with D maybe TRBD1 (6 bases). CDR3 length: 16 residues. CDR1 SGHTA and CDR2 FQGNSA come from the germline V gene. V was clipped by 3 bases and J by 3 bases, with 17 bases between them.

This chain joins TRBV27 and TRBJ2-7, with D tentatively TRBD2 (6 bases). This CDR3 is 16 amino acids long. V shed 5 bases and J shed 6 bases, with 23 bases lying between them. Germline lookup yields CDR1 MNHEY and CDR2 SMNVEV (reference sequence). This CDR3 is CASSPSGGTTTLEQYF. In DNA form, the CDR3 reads TGTGCCAGCAGTCCTTCCGGGGGAACCACTACTCTCGAGCAGTACTTC.

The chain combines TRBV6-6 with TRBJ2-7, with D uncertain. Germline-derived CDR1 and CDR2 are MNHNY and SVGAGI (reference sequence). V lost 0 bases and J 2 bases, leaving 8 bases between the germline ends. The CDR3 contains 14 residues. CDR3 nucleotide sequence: TGTGCCAGCAGTTACTCGGGCGCTACCTACGAGCAGTACTTC. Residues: CASSYSGATYEQYF.

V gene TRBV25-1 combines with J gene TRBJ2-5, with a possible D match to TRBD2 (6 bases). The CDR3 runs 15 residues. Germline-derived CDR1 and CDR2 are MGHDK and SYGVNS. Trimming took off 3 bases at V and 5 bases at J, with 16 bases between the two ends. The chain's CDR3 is CASSEVSGRYETQYF. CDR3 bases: TGTGCCAGCAGTGAGGTTTCCGGGAGATACGAGACCCAGTACTTC.

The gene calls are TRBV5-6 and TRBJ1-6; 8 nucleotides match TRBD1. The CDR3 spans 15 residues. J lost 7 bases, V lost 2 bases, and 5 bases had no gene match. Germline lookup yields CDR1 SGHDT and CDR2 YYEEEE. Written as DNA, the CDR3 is TGTGCCAGCAGCTTTGACGACAGGGGAAATTCACCCCTCCACTTT. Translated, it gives CASSFDDRGNSPLHF.

CDR3 sequence reads: CASNTPGQGYGYTF. The CDR3 bases are TGTGCCAGCAACACCCCGGGACAGGGGTACGGCTACACCTTC. The genes are TRBV6-5 and TRBJ1-2; 10 bases fit TRBD1. Germline assignment: CDR1 MNHEY and CDR2 SVGAGI. The V segment lost 7 bases and the J segment 8 bases; nucleotides outside the gene matches: 10. The length of the CDR3 is 14 residues.

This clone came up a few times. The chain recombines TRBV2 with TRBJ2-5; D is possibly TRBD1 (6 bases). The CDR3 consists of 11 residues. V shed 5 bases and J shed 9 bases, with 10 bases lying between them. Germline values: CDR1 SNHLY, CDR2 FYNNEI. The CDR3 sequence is CASSNTGSQYF. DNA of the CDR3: TGTGCCAGCAGTAACACAGGGTCCCAGTACTTC.

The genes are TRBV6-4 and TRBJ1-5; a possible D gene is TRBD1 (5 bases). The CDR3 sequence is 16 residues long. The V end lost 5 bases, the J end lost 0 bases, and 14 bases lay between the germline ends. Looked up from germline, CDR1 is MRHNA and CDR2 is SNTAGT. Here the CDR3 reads CASSLEQAYSNQPQHF. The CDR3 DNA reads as TGTGCCAGCAGTTTGGAACAGGCCTATAGCAATCAGCCCCAGCATTTT.

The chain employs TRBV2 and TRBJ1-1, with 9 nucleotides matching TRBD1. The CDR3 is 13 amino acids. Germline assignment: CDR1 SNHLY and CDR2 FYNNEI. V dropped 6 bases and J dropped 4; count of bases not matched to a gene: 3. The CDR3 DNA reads TGTGCCAGCAGCGTGGACAGGGGCACTGAAGCTTTCTTT. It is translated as CASSVDRGTEAFF.

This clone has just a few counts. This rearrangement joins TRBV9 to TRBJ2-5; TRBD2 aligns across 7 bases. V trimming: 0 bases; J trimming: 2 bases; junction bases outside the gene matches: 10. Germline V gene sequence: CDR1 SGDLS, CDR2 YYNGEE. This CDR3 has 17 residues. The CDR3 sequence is CASSVGESGGLQETQYF. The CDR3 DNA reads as TGTGCCAGCAGCGTAGGTGAATCGGGAGGCCTACAAGAGACCCAGTACTTC.